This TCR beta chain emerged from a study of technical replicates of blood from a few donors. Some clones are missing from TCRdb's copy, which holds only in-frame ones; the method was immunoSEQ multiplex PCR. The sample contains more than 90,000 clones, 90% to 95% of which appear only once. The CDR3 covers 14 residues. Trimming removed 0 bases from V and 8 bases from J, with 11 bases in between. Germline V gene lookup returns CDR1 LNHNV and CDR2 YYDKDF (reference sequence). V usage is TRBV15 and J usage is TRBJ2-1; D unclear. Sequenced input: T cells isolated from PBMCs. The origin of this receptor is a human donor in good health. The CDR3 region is CATSREGLLDEQFF. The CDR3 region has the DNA TGTGCCACCAGCAGAGAGGGCCTTCTGGATGAGCAGTTCTTC. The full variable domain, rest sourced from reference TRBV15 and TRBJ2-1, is DAMVIQNPRYQVTQFGKPVTLSCSQTLNHNVMYWYQQKSSQAPKLLFHYYDKDFNNEADTPDNFQSRRPNTSFCFLDIRSPGLGDTAMYLCATSREGLLDEQFFGPGTRLTVL.